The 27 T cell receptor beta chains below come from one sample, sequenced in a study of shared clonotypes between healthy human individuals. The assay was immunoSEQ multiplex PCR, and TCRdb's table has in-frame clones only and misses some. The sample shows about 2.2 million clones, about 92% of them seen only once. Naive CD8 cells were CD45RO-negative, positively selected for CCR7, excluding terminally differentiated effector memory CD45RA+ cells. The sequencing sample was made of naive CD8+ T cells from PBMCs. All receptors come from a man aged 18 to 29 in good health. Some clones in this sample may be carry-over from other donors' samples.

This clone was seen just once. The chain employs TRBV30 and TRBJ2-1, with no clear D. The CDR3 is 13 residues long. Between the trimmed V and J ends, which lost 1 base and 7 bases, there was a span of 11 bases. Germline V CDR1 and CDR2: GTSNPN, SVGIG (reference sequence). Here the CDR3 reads CAWSGIPPNEQFF. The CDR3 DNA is TGTGCCTGGAGTGGGATTCCCCCTAATGAGCAGTTCTTC.

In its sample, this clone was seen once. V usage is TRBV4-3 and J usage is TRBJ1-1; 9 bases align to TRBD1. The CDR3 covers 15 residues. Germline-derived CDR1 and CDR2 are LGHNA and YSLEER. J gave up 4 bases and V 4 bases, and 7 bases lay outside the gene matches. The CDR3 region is CASSLWDRASTEAFF. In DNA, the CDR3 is TGCGCCAGCAGCCTCTGGGACAGGGCGAGCACTGAAGCTTTCTTT.

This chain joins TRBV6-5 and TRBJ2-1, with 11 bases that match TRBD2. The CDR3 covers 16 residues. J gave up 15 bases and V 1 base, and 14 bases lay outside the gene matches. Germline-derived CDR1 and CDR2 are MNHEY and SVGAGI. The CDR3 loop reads CASSYFSQLAGGPLFF. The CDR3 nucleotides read TGTGCCAGCAGTTACTTTTCCCAGTTAGCGGGAGGGCCACTGTTCTTC.

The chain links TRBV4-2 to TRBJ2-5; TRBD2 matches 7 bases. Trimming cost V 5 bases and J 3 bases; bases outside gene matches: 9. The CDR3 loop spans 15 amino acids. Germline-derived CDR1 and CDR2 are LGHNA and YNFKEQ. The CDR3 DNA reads TGTGCCAGCAGCGACTGGAGCGGGATAGAAGAGACCCAGTACTTC. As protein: CASSDWSGIEETQYF.

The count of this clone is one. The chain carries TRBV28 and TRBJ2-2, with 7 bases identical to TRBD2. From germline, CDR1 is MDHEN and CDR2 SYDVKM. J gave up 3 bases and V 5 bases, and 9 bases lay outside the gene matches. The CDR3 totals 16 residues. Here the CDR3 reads CASSPVRAGDTGELFF. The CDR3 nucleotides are TGTGCCAGCAGTCCCGTGAGGGCGGGAGACACCGGGGAGCTGTTTTTT. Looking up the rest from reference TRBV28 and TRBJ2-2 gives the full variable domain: DVKVTQSSRYLVKRTGEKVFLECVQDMDHENMFWYRQDPGLGLRLIYFSYDVKMKEKGDIPEGYSVSREKKERFSLILESASTNQTSMYLCASSPVRAGDTGELFFGEGSRLTVL.

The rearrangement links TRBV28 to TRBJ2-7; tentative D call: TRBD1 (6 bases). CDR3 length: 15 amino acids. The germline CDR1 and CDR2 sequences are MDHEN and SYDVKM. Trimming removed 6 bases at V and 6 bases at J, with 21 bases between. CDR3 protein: CASSFRGADLGEQYF. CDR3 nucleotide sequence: TGTGCCAGCAGCTTCAGGGGAGCTGATCTCGGCGAGCAGTACTTC.

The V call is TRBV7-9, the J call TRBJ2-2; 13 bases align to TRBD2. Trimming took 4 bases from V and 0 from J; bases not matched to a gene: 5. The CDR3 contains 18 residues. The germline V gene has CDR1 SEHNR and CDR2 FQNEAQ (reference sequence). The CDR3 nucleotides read TGTGCCAGCAGCTCGGGACTAGCGGGGACTGCGAACACCGGGGAGCTGTTTTTT. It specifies CASSSGLAGTANTGELFF.

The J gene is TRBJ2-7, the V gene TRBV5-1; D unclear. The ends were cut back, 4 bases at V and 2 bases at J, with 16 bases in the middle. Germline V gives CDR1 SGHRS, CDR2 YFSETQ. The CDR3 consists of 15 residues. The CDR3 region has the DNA TGCGCCAGCAGCCCCCTTGTCTCGGAACCCTACGAGCAGTACTTC. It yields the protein CASSPLVSEPYEQYF.

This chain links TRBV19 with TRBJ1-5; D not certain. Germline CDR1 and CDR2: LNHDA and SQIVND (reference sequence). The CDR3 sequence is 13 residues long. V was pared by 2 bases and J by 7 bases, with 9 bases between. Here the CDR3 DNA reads TGTGCCAGTAGTATATACCAGGACCAGCCCCAGCATTTT. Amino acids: CASSIYQDQPQHF. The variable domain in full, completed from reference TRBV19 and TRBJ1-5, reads DGGITQSPKYLFRKEGQNVTLSCEQNLNHDAMYWYRQDPGQGLRLIYYSQIVNDFQKGDIAEGYSVSREKKESFPLTVTSAQKNPTAFYLCASSIYQDQPQHFGDGTRLSIL.

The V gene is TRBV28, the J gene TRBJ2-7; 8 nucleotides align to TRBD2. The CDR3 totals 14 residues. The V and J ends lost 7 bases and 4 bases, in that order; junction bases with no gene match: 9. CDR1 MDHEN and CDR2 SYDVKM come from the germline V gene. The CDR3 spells CASIRTSTDYEQYF. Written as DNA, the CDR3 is TGTGCCAGCATCCGGACTAGCACGGATTACGAGCAGTACTTC.

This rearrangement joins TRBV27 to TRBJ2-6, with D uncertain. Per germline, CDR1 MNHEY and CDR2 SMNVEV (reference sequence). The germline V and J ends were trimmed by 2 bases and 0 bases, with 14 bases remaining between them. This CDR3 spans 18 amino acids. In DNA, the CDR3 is TGTGCCAGCAGTTTACTCGACCTAGTCGCCTCTGGGGCCAACGTCCTGACTTTC. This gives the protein CASSLLDLVASGANVLTF.

The CDR3 DNA sequence: TGTGCCAGCAGTCCTCATTCCTACGAGCAGTACTTC. The encoded protein is CASSPHSYEQYF. V is TRBV28 and J is TRBJ2-7; D gene uncertain. Deletions cut 5 bases from V and 1 base from J, with 6 bases between. The CDR3 is 12 amino acids. The V gene's germline CDR1 is MDHEN and CDR2 SYDVKM. Combining the CDR3 with reference TRBV28 and TRBJ2-7 gives the whole variable domain DVKVTQSSRYLVKRTGEKVFLECVQDMDHENMFWYRQDPGLGLRLIYFSYDVKMKEKGDIPEGYSVSREKKERFSLILESASTNQTSMYLCASSPHSYEQYFGPGTRLTVT.

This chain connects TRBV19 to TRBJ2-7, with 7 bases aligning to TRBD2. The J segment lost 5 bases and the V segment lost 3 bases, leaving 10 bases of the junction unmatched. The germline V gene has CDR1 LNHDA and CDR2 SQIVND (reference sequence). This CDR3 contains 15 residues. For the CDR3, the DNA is TGTGCCAGTAGTATGCGTGCGGGAGCGACAGACGAGCAGTACTTC. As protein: CASSMRAGATDEQYF.

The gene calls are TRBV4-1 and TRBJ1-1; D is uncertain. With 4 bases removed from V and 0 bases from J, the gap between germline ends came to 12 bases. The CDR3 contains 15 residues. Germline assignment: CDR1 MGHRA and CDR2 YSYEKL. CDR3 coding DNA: TGCGCCAGCAGCCCCTACCGCAGCATGAACACTGAAGCTTTCTTT. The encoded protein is CASSPYRSMNTEAFF.

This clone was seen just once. The CDR3 spells CASSLDRLAGGPYYNEQFF. CDR3 coding DNA: TGTGCCAGCAGCTTAGATCGACTAGCGGGAGGGCCGTACTACAATGAGCAGTTCTTC. The chain uses TRBV11-2 and TRBJ2-1; 14 nucleotides agree with TRBD2. V was clipped by 0 bases and J by 3 bases; unmatched bases: 7. This CDR3 contains 19 residues. The germline V gene has CDR1 SGHAT and CDR2 FQNNGV.

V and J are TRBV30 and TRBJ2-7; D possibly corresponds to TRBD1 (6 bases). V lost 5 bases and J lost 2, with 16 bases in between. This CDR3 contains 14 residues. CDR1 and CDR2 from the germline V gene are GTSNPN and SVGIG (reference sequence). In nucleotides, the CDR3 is TGTGCCTGGTGCATGGGGGCAGGGGCCTACGAGCAGTACTTC. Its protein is CAWCMGAGAYEQYF.

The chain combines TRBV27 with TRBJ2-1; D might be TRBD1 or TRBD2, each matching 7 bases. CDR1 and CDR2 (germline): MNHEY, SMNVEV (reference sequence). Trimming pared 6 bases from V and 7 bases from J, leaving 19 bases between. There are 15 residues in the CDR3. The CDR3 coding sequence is TGTGCCAGCAGCTGGGGGGAGGGGGCTTGGAATGAGCAGTTCTTC. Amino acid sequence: CASSWGEGAWNEQFF.

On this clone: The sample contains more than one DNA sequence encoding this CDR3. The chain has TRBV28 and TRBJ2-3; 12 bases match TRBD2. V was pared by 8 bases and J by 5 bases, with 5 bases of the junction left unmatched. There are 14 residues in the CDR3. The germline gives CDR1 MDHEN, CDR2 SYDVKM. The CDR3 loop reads CASRLAGVVDTQYF. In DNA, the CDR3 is TGTGCCAGCCGACTAGCGGGAGTGGTAGATACGCAGTATTTT.

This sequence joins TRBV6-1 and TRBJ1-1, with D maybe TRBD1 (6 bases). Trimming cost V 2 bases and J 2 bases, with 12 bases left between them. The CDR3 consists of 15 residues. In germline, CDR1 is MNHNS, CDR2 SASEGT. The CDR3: CASSEKGRGNTEAFF. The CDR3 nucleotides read TGTGCCAGCAGTGAAAAGGGCAGGGGAAACACTGAAGCTTTCTTT.

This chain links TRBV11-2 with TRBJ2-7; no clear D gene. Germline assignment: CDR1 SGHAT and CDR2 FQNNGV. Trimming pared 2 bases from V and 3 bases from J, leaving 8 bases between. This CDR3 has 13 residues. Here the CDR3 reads CASSLMQDYEQYF. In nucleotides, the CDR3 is TGTGCCAGCAGCTTAATGCAGGACTACGAGCAGTACTTC.

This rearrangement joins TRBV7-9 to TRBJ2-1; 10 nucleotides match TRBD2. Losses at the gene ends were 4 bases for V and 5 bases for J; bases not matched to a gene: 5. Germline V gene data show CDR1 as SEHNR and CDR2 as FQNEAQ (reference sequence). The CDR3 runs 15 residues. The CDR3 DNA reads TGTGCCAGCAGCTCGCAAGCGGGAGGGGACAATGAGCAGTTCTTC. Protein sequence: CASSSQAGGDNEQFF. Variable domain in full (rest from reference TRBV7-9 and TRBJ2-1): DTGVSQNPRHKITKRGQNVTFRCDPISEHNRLYWYRQTLGQGPEFLTYFQNEAQLEKSRLLSDRFSAERPKGSFSTLEIQRTEQGDSAMYLCASSSQAGGDNEQFFGPGTRLTVL.

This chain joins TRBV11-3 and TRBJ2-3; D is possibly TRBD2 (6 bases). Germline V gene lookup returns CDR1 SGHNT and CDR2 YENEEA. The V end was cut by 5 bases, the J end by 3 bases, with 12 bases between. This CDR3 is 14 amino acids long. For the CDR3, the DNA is TGTGCCAGCAGCCCTGGGGGGACGACAGATACGCAGTATTTT. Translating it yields CASSPGGTTDTQYF.

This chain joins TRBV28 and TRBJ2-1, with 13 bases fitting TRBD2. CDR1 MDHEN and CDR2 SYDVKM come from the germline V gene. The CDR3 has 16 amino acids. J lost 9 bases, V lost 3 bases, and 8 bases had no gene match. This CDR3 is CASSLRTSGSSGEQFF. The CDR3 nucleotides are TGTGCCAGCAGTTTGCGGACTAGCGGGAGTAGCGGTGAGCAGTTCTTC.

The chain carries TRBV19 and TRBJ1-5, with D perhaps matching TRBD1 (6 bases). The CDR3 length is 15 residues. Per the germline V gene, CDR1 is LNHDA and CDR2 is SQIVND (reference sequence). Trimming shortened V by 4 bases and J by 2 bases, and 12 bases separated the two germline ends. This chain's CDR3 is CASSTYRDGNQPQHF. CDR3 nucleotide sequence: TGTGCCAGTAGTACATACAGGGACGGCAATCAGCCCCAGCATTTT. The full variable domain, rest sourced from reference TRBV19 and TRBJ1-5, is DGGITQSPKYLFRKEGQNVTLSCEQNLNHDAMYWYRQDPGQGLRLIYYSQIVNDFQKGDIAEGYSVSREKKESFPLTVTSAQKNPTAFYLCASSTYRDGNQPQHFGDGTRLSIL.

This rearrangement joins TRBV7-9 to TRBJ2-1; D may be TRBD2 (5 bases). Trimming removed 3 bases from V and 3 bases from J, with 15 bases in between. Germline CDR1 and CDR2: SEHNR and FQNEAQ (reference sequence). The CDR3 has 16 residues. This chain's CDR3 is CASSFTPGRHYNEQFF. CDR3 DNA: TGTGCCAGCAGCTTTACCCCTGGGAGACACTACAATGAGCAGTTCTTC.

The CDR3 DNA sequence: TGCGCCAGCAGCTTGGGGTTCGGGGGGACAGGGCCCACAGATACGCAGTATTTT. Translating gives CASSLGFGGTGPTDTQYF. This sequence joins TRBV5-1 and TRBJ2-3; TRBD1 matches at 9 bases. This CDR3 spans 18 amino acids. V lost 0 bases, J lost 2 bases, and 10 bases stayed unmatched. Germline V gene sequence: CDR1 SGHRS, CDR2 YFSETQ.

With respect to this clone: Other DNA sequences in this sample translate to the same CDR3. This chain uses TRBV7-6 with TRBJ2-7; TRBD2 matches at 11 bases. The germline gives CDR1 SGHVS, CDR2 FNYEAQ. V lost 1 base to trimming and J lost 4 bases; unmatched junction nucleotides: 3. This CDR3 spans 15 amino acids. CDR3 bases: TGTGCCAGCAGCTTAGGGGGGACTAGCGGTTACGAGCAGTACTTC. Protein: CASSLGGTSGYEQYF.